A selection of T cell receptor beta chains follows, all from one sample in a study of T-cell reconstitution after alpha-beta-depleted transplantation in children. Each CDR3 protein is one row after TCRdb ran MiXCR on the PCR reads. Here the sample spans some 260,000 distinct CDR3 sequences, more than 20% being singletons. The material was PBMCs, mostly from graft donor cells, obtained 360 days after TCRalphabeta/CD19-depleted stem cell transplant. The receptors here all came from a female patient aged 2-15 years who had a stem cell transplant for congenital amegakaryocytic thrombocytopenia, so the T cells may come from the graft donor. CDR3s include the opening cysteine and the closing phenylalanine or tryptophan. A D gene is named only where the DNA matches it firmly. Only part of the rows carry a size: once, few, many, or a class if the clone is expanded.

TRBJ2-1 TRBV4-1 . TRBD2 TGCGCCAGCAGCCAAGTAGCCCTAGCGGGGGTCAATGAGCAGTTCTTC CASSQVALAGVNEQFF
TRBJ2-3 TRBV20-1 . TRBD2 TGCAGTGCTACCCTGGGGGGGACGGATACGCAGTATTTT CSATLGGTDTQYF
TRBJ2-1 TRBV11-2 . . TGTGCCAGCAGCTTCGGGCTAGCTAGTGAGCAGTTCTTC CASSFGLASEQFF
TRBJ1-3 TRBV21-1 once . TGTGCCAGCAGCAACTCGTTAGGGGGCCTGAGGGGAAACACCATATATTTT CASSNSLGGLRGNTIYF
TRBJ2-3 TRBV29-1 few TRBD2 TGCAGCGTCGGGACTAGCGGAACTAGCACAGATACGCAGTATTTT CSVGTSGTSTDTQYF
TRBJ2-1 TRBV2 . TRBD2 TGTGCCAGCAGAAGACTAGCGGGGGACAATGAGCAGTTCTTC CASRRLAGDNEQFF
TRBJ2-5 TRBV28 once TRBD2 TGTGCCAGCAGTGTGACTAGCGGGGGCCAAGAGACCCAGTACTTC CASSVTSGGQETQYF
TRBJ1-2 TRBV5-1 few . TGCGCCAGCAGCTTGGACACCCTCTATGGCTACACCTTC CASSLDTLYGYTF
TRBJ2-2 TRBV25-1 . TRBD2 TGTGCCAGCAGTGATGAGGGAGGGACCGGGGAGCTGTTTTTT CASSDEGGTGELFF
TRBJ2-1 TRBV10-3 . TRBD2 TGTGCCATCAGTGAGTCGGCAGGACTAGATGGTGAGCAGTTCTTC CAISESAGLDGEQFF
TRBJ2-5 TRBV27 many . TGTGCCAGCAGTTTATACGGGTGGGAGACCCAGTACTTC CASSLYGWETQYF